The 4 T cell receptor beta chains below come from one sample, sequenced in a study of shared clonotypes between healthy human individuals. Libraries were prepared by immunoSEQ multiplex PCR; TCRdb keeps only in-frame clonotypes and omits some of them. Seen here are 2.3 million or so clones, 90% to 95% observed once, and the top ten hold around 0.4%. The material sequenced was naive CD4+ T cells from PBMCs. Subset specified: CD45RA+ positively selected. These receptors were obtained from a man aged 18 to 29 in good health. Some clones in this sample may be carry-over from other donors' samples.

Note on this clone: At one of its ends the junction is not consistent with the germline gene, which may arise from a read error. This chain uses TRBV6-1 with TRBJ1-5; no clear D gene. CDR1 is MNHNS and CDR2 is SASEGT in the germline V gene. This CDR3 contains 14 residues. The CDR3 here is CAISHIHSNQPQHF. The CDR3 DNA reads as TGTGCCATCAGTCACATTCATAGCAATCAGCCCCAGCATTTT.

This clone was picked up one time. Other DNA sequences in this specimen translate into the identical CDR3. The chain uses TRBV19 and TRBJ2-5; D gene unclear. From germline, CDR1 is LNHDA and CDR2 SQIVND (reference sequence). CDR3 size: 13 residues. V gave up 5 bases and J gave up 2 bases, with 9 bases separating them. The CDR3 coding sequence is TGTGCCAGTAGTCCCGGCAGGCAAGAGACCCAGTACTTC. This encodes CASSPGRQETQYF.

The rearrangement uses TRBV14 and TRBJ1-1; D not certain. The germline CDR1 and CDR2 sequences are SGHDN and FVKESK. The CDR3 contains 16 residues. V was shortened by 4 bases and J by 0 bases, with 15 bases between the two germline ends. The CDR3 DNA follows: TGTGCCAGCAGCCGTAGATTTCTAGCTATGAACACTGAAGCTTTCTTT. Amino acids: CASSRRFLAMNTEAFF.

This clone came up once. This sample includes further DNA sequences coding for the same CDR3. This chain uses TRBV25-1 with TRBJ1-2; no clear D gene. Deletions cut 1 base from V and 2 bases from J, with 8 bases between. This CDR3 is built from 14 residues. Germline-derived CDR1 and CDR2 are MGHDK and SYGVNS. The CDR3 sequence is CASSELGGNYGYTF. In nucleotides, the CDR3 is TGTGCCAGCAGTGAATTGGGCGGAAACTATGGCTACACCTTC.